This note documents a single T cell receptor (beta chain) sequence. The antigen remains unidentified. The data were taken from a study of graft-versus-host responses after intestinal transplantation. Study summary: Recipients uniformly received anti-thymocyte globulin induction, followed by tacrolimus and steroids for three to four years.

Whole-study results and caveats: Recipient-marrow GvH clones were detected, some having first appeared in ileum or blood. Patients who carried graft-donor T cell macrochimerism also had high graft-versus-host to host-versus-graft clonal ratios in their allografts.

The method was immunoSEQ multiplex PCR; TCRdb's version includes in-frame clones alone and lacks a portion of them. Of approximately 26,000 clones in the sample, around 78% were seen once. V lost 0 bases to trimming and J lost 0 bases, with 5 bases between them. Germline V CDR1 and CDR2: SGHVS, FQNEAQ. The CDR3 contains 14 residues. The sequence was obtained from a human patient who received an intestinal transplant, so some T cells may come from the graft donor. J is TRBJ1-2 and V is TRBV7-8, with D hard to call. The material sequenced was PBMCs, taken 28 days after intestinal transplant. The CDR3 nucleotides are TGTGCCAGCAGCTTAGCACCCGCTAACTATGGCTACACCTTC. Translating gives CASSLAPANYGYTF. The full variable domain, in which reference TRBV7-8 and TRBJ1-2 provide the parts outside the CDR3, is GAGVSQSPRYKVAKRGQDVALRCDPISGHVSLFWYQQALGQGPEFLTYFQNEAQLDKSGLPSDRFFAERPEGSVSTLKIQRTQQEDSAVYLCASSLAPANYGYTFGSGTRLTVV.